This T cell receptor beta chain was sequenced during a study of cytomegalovirus exposure and HLA in healthy donors. A remark on this clone: What it binds is not known.

Regarding the study as a whole: The listing of 150 to 200 TCR beta chains classed them as cytomegalovirus-associated.

The PCR made use of 60 Vbeta and 13 Jbeta primers. Data came from immunoSEQ multiplex PCR; TCRdb stores just in-frame clones and leaves some out. This sample has some 180,000 clones, with roughly 70% found just once. The sequenced sample was PBMCs. The source of this sequence is a woman younger than 30 in good health and CMV-seropositive.

DNA for the CDR3: TGTGCCAGCAGCACCAGGAAGAACACTGAAGCTTTCTTT. Translating it yields CASSTRKNTEAFF. The V call is TRBV5-6, the J call TRBJ1-1, with unresolved D. Germline V lookup: CDR1 SGHDT, CDR2 YYEEEE. The CDR3 consists of 13 residues. Trimming took off 4 bases at V and 1 base at J, with 8 bases between the two ends.